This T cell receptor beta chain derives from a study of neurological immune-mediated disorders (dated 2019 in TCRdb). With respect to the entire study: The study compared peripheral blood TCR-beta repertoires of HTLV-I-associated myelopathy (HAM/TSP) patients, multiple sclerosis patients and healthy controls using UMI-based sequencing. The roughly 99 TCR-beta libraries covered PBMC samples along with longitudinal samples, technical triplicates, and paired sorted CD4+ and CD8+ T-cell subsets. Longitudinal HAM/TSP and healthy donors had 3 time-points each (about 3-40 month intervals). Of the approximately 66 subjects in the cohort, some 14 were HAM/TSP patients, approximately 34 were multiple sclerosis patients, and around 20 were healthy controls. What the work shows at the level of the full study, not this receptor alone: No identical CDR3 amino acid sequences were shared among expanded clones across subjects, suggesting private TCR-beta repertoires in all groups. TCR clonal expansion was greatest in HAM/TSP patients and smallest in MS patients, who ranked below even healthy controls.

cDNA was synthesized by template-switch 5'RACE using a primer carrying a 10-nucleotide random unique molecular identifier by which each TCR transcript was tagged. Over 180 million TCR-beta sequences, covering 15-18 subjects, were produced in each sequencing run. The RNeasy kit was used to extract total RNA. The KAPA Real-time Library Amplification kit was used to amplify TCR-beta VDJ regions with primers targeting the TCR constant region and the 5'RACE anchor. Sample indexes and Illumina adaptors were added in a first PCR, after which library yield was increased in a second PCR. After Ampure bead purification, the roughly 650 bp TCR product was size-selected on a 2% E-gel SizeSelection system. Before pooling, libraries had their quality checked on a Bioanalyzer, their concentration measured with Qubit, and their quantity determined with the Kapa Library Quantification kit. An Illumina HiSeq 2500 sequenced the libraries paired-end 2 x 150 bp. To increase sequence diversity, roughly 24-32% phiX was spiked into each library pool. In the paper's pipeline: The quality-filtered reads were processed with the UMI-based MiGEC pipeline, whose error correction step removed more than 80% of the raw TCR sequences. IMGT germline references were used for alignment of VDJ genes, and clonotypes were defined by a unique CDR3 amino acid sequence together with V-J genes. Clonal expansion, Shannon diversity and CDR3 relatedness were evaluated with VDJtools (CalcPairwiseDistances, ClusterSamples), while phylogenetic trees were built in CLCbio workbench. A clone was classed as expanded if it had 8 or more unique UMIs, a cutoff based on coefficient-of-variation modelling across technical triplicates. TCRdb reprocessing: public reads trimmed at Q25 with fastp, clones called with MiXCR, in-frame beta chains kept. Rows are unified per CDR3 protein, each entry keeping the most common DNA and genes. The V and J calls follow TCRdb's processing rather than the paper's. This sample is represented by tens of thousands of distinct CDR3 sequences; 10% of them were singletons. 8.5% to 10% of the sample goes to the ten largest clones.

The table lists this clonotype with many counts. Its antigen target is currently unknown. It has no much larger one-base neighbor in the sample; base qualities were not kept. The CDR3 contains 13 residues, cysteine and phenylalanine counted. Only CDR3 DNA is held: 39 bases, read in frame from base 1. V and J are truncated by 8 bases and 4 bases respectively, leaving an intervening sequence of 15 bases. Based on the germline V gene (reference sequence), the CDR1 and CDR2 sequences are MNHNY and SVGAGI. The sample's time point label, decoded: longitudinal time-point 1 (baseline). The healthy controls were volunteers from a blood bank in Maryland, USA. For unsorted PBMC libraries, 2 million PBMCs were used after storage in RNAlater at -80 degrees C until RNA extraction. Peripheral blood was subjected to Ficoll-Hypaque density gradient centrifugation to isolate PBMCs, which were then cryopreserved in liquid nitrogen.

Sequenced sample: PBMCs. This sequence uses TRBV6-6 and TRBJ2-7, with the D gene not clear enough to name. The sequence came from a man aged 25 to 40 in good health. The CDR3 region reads CASGEVGHYEQYF. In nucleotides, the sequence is TGTGCCAGCGGGGAAGTCGGTCATTACGAGCAGTACTTC.